These 26 T cell receptor beta chains came from one sample sequenced in a study of blood T cell repertoires in COVID-19. The assay was immunoSEQ multiplex PCR, and TCRdb's table has in-frame clones only and misses some. The data contain fewer than 350,000 clones, about 85% of them seen just once; the ten biggest clones take up about 1.9%. Input material: PBMCs or T cells enriched from blood (not recorded which). These receptors were taken from a woman under 40 who had been exposed to COVID-19.

The chain uses TRBV28 and TRBJ1-2; 7 nucleotides agree with TRBD1. The germline V gene encodes CDR1 MDHEN and CDR2 SYDVKM. V gave up 3 bases and J gave up 0 bases; unmatched junction bases: 4. There are 15 residues in the CDR3. The CDR3 loop is CASSFLGTANYGYTF. The CDR3 coding sequence is TGTGCCAGCAGTTTCCTGGGGACAGCTAACTATGGCTACACCTTC.

This chain connects TRBV2 to TRBJ1-6; TRBD1 aligns across 7 bases. The CDR3 runs 13 residues. Germline CDR1 reads SNHLY; CDR2 reads FYNNEI. Trimming at V came to 6 bases and at J to 11 bases, leaving 7 bases not matched to a gene. CDR3 nucleotides: TGTGCCAGCAGACAGGGGAATAGGACACCCCTCCACTTT. Amino acid sequence: CASRQGNRTPLHF.

The J gene is TRBJ2-7, the V gene TRBV10-3; D remains unclear. CDR3 length equals 11 residues. Trimming stripped 8 bases from V and 3 bases from J, with 8 bases between. CDR1 is ENHRY and CDR2 is SYGVKD in the germline V gene. CDR3 region: CAISGLYEQYF. CDR3 nucleotides: TGTGCCATCTCTGGGCTCTACGAGCAGTACTTC.

This clone occurred once. The chain combines TRBV6-2 or TRBV6-3 with TRBJ2-3; TRBD2 might be the D (5 bases). The V gene lost 0 bases and the J gene lost 0 bases, with 13 bases spanning the gap. This CDR3 region has 17 residues. Germline lookup yields CDR1 MNHEY and CDR2 SVGEGT. CDR3 sequence (DNA): TGTGCCAGCAGTTACTCTCCTGGGCGGGTAAGCACAGATACGCAGTATTTT. Its protein is CASSYSPGRVSTDTQYF.

This chain connects TRBV5-1 to TRBJ2-7; 7 nucleotides match TRBD1. V lost 4 bases to trimming and J lost 3 bases; unmatched junction nucleotides: 10. The CDR3 extends over 15 amino acids. In germline, CDR1 is SGHRS, CDR2 YFSETQ. The CDR3 DNA sequence: TGCGCCAGCAGCACAGGGGACAGTTACTTCTACGAGCAGTACTTC. It yields the protein CASSTGDSYFYEQYF.

The rearrangement joins TRBV7-8 to TRBJ2-1; 9 bases fit TRBD2. CDR1 and CDR2 (germline): SGHVS, FQNEAQ. The CDR3 consists of 15 residues. J lost 4 bases, V lost 5 bases, and 6 bases had no gene match. The CDR3 DNA reads as TGTGCCAGCAGCATTAGACTAGCGGAGTACAATGAGCAGTTCTTC. It is translated as CASSIRLAEYNEQFF.

The V call is TRBV30, the J call TRBJ1-6, with D tentatively TRBD1 (5 bases). Germline CDR1 GTSNPN, CDR2 SVGIG (reference sequence). This CDR3 region has 12 residues. Trimming stripped 3 bases from V and 10 bases from J, with 10 bases between. CDR3 coding DNA: TGTGCCTGGAGCAGGGTTGGATCACCCCTCCACTTT. Encoded protein: CAWSRVGSPLHF.

This chain joins TRBV19 and TRBJ1-2; TRBD1 aligns across 8 bases. CDR3 length: 14 amino acids. Germline CDR1 is LNHDA and CDR2 is SQIVND (reference sequence). J lost 5 bases, V lost 7 bases, and 9 bases had no gene match. The CDR3 DNA is TGTGCCAGTACACCCGGGACAGGCCCATATGGCTACACCTTC. Translated: CASTPGTGPYGYTF.

This chain links TRBV14 with TRBJ2-7; 7 bases line up with TRBD1. Germline assignment: CDR1 SGHDN and CDR2 FVKESK. The V segment lost 4 bases and the J segment 6 bases; nucleotides outside the gene matches: 6. This CDR3 comprises 13 residues. Here the CDR3 DNA reads TGTGCCAGCAGCCCCCGACAGGGAAGCGAGCAGTACTTC. It is translated as CASSPRQGSEQYF.

The rearrangement joins TRBV7-2 to TRBJ2-3; 13 nucleotides agree with TRBD2. In germline, CDR1 is SGHTA, CDR2 FQGNSA. V trimming: 5 bases; J trimming: 1 base; junction bases outside the gene matches: 9. The length of the CDR3 is 18 residues. The CDR3 coding sequence is TGTGCCAGCAGCGTAACGGGGACTAGCGGGGTCCGCACAGATACGCAGTATTTT. Translated: CASSVTGTSGVRTDTQYF.

The chain has TRBV11-1 and TRBJ2-7, with D possibly matching TRBD2 (6 bases). The CDR3 totals 14 residues. The germline V and J ends were trimmed by 5 bases and 3 bases, with 14 bases remaining between them. Looked up from germline, CDR1 is SGHAT and CDR2 is FQDESV (reference sequence). CDR3 residues: CASSVGGMSYEQYF. CDR3 coding DNA: TGTGCCAGCAGCGTTGGAGGGATGAGCTACGAGCAGTACTTC.

This chain links TRBV7-9 with TRBJ1-1; D remains ambiguous. The ends were cut back, 3 bases at V and 1 base at J, with 6 bases in the middle. CDR1 SEHNR and CDR2 FQNEAQ come from the germline V gene (reference sequence). The CDR3 is 13 amino acids. CDR3 DNA: TGTGCCAGCAGCTTCGAGGGGAACACTGAAGCTTTCTTT. This sequence encodes CASSFEGNTEAFF.

The chain joins TRBV6-5 to TRBJ1-2, with D unclear. The CDR3 totals 16 residues. CDR1 MNHEY and CDR2 SVGAGI come from the germline V gene. V gave up 0 bases and J gave up 4 bases, with 15 bases separating them. The CDR3 reads CASSYSNVPHFYGYTF. The CDR3 nucleotides read TGTGCCAGCAGTTACTCGAATGTTCCCCACTTCTATGGCTACACCTTC.

The rearrangement links TRBV29-1 to TRBJ1-2, with 7 bases that match TRBD1. Germline trimming cut 6 bases from V and 6 bases from J; bases unmatched to any gene: 1. Germline-derived CDR1 and CDR2 are SQVTM and ANQGSEA. There are 10 residues in the CDR3. For the CDR3, the DNA is TGCAGCGTCGACAGGGATGGCTACACCTTC. This sequence encodes CSVDRDGYTF.

The rearrangement links TRBV27 to TRBJ1-6, with D unclear. Germline V gene lookup returns CDR1 MNHEY and CDR2 SMNVEV (reference sequence). V lost 7 bases and J 9 bases, leaving 10 bases between the germline ends. The CDR3 sequence is 12 residues long. The CDR3 region has the DNA TGTGCCAGCATCTTCCCTACTTCACCCCTCCACTTT. Translation gives CASIFPTSPLHF.

This clone was detected only a few times. The rearrangement uses TRBV19 and TRBJ1-4; no definite D call. V was clipped by 9 bases and J by 8 bases, with 16 bases between them. The CDR3 has 13 amino acids. CDR1 is LNHDA and CDR2 is SQIVND in the germline V gene (reference sequence). CDR3 in amino acids: CASSGLVREKLFF. The CDR3 DNA follows: TGTGCCAGCTCCGGTCTAGTAAGGGAAAAACTGTTTTTT.

The J gene is TRBJ2-3, the V gene TRBV4-2; 12 bases are a match to TRBD2. This CDR3 comprises 17 residues. The J segment lost 0 bases and the V segment lost 1 base, leaving 2 bases of the junction unmatched. Germline lookup yields CDR1 LGHNA and CDR2 YNFKEQ. CDR3 sequence reads: CASSQGTSGASTDTQYF. The CDR3 DNA is TGTGCCAGCAGCCAAGGGACTAGCGGGGCTAGCACAGATACGCAGTATTTT.

The rearrangement uses TRBV7-2 and TRBJ2-1; 8 bases match TRBD1. The CDR3 sequence is 16 residues long. The trim removed 2 bases at V and 7 bases at J, leaving 10 bases unmatched. Germline values: CDR1 SGHTA, CDR2 FQGNSA. Written as DNA, the CDR3 is TGTGCCAGCAGCTTACGCCCCCGGACAGGGATGAATGAGCAGTTCTTC. It specifies CASSLRPRTGMNEQFF.

The rearrangement uses TRBV20-1 and TRBJ1-3; D uncertain. Between the trimmed V and J ends, which lost 8 bases and 4 bases, there was a span of 9 bases. The CDR3 is 11 amino acids. Germline V gene data show CDR1 as DFQATT and CDR2 as SNEGSKA (reference sequence). CDR3 coding DNA: TGCAGTAGACTTCAAGGAAACACCATATATTTT. This codes for CSRLQGNTIYF.

V is TRBV6-6 and J is TRBJ1-5; the D is unclear. V was pared by 4 bases and J by 7 bases, with 11 bases between. There are 13 residues in the CDR3. Germline CDR1 reads MNHNY; CDR2 reads SVGAGI (reference sequence). The CDR3 spells CASSSGRIQPQHF. In DNA form, the CDR3 reads TGTGCCAGCAGTTCGGGGAGGATACAGCCCCAGCATTTT.

The gene calls are TRBV28 and TRBJ1-5; D perhaps matches TRBD1 (6 bases). V was pared by 7 bases and J by 6 bases, with 13 bases between. This CDR3 region has 13 residues. Germline V gene data show CDR1 as MDHEN and CDR2 as SYDVKM. CDR3 region: CASTDSGVQPQHF. The CDR3 coding sequence is TGTGCCAGCACCGACTCAGGGGTTCAGCCCCAGCATTTT.

The CDR3 coding sequence is TGTGCCAGCAGCTTAGACTCAGGAAACGAGCAGTACTTC. This encodes CASSLDSGNEQYF. The chain carries TRBV7-9 and TRBJ2-7; no clear D gene. Germline CDR1 reads SEHNR; CDR2 reads FQNEAQ (reference sequence). V lost 1 base and J lost 5, with 9 bases in between. The CDR3 length is 13 residues.

The chain joins TRBV11-2 to TRBJ2-7; TRBD2 agrees at 13 bases. CDR1 and CDR2 (germline): SGHAT, FQNNGV. The CDR3 consists of 17 residues. The junction had 3 bases not matched to a gene; V was cut back by 1 base and J by 0 bases. CDR3 sequence reads: CASSLAGLAGPSYEQYF. The CDR3, as DNA: TGTGCCAGCAGCTTAGCGGGACTAGCGGGGCCCTCCTACGAGCAGTACTTC.

The rearrangement uses TRBV7-9 and TRBJ2-1; D may be TRBD2 (6 bases). V lost 5 bases and J 4 bases, leaving 18 bases between the germline ends. The CDR3 covers 16 residues. The V gene's germline CDR1 is SEHNR and CDR2 FQNEAQ (reference sequence). Written as DNA, the CDR3 is TGTGCCAGCAGCACCCGGGGTTCGGGGGTGTACAATGAGCAGTTCTTC. As protein: CASSTRGSGVYNEQFF.

This clone occurred once. The chain carries TRBV7-9 and TRBJ2-3, with TRBD2 as a possible D gene (6 bases). CDR3 size: 16 residues. In germline, CDR1 is SEHNR, CDR2 FQNEAQ (reference sequence). V was trimmed by 1 base and J by 2 bases, leaving 13 bases between them. The CDR3 DNA follows: TGTGCCAGCAGCTTAGGATCGGGAGCGCTCACAGATACGCAGTATTTT. It yields the protein CASSLGSGALTDTQYF.

CDR3 in DNA: TGCGCCAGCAGCCGAGAGACAGGTACGAACTATGGCTACACCTTC. Its protein product is CASSRETGTNYGYTF. The chain has TRBV4-3 and TRBJ1-2; tentative D call: TRBD1 (6 bases). CDR1 is LGHNA, CDR2 YSLEER, per germline. This CDR3 contains 15 residues. V was pared by 4 bases and J by 2 bases, with 14 bases between.